This T cell receptor (beta chain) was sequenced in a study of beta chain features in type 1 diabetes. Study at large: Healthy donors and patients had similar age, gender and cell yields.

Reverse transcription of all isolated RNA meant that expressed TCRB transcripts were sequenced. TCRdb's copy holds only in-frame clones and misses some; the assay was immunoSEQ multiplex PCR. The table has some 640,000 clones, about an eighth seen once; the top ten hold roughly 0.04%. Study-level results: Moderate but significant shortening of TCRB CDR3s was recorded in all four CD4+ subsets from Type 1 diabetes patients.

Sorting with CD45RO/CCR7/CD25/CD127/CD95/CD27 yielded naive, central memory, regulatory and stem-like memory CD4+ cells. This clone was seen more than once but under ten times. Its antigen is not known. Trimming took off 6 bases at V and 3 bases at J, with 19 bases between the two ends. Germline values: CDR1 SGHTA, CDR2 FQGNSA. CDR3 length: 16 residues. The specimen was naive CD4+ T cells from blood. This receptor was taken from a man aged 18 to 30 with type 1 diabetes. V is TRBV7-2 and J is TRBJ2-3; D assignment may be TRBD1 or TRBD2 (5 bases each). The DNA for the CDR3 is TGTGCCAGCAGTCAAGAAAGGGACGGATCGACAGATACGCAGTATTTT. This encodes CASSQERDGSTDTQYF.